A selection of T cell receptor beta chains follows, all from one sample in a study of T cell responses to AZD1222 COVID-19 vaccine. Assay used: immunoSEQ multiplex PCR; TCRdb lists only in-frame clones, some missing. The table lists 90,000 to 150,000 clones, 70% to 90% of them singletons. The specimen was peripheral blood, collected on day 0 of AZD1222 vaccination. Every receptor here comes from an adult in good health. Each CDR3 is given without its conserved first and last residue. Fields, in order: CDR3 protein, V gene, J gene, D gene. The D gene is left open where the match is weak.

ASSRGGAETQY	TRBV5-1	TRBJ2-5	TRBD2
ASSPRGEQETQY	TRBV7-2	TRBJ2-5	TRBD2
ASSLNRGQETQY	TRBV7-2	TRBJ2-5	TRBD1
ASPRGSGNTEAF	TRBV6-5	TRBJ1-1	.
ASSQVSNGGELF	TRBV3-1/TRBV3-2	TRBJ2-2	.
ASSLDRAGSAAF	TRBV7-2	TRBJ1-1	TRBD1
ASSIRQAPT	TRBV7-2	TRBJ1-2	.
ASSKAGQCGN	TRBV21-1	TRBJ1-5	.
ASSYGAGVTDTQY	TRBV6-5	TRBJ2-3	TRBD2
ASSTGTGMRNGYT	TRBV27	TRBJ1-2	TRBD1
ASSDWGSPLH	TRBV6-1	TRBJ1-6	.
ASSFPRQGVGYT	TRBV7-9	TRBJ1-2	TRBD1
ASSQDGTAYNSPLH	TRBV4-3	TRBJ1-6	.
ASSLALDSGAGYT	TRBV7-2	TRBJ1-2	.
ASSLEGTGSYGYT	TRBV11-1	TRBJ1-2	TRBD1
AISVGPGQPQH	TRBV10-3	TRBJ1-5	.
ASSISPLGLAEETQY	TRBV19	TRBJ2-5	TRBD2
ASGLPNREPYGYT	TRBV12-5	TRBJ1-2	.
ASSRTGNEGYT	TRBV12-3/TRBV12-4	TRBJ1-2	TRBD1
ASTPDREYGYT	TRBV2	TRBJ1-2	TRBD1
ATSDSLPLGTGELF	TRBV24-1	TRBJ2-2	.
ASSYSGRVEKLF	TRBV6-5	TRBJ1-4	.
SASGVYEQY	TRBV20-1	TRBJ2-7	.
ASSPDRTYGYT	TRBV7-9	TRBJ1-2	.
ASTYGYNEQF	TRBV5-5	TRBJ2-1	.
ASTEASGGGSYEQY	TRBV7-9	TRBJ2-7	TRBD2
ASSPGVESPLH	TRBV18	TRBJ1-6	.
ASSILSGFNQPQH	TRBV19	TRBJ1-5	.
ASSLEGGDYGYT	TRBV5-1	TRBJ1-2	.
ASKKRGGLNTEAF	TRBV2	TRBJ1-1	.
SVEAGKWKKLF	TRBV29-1	TRBJ1-4	.
ASSLGSPLH	TRBV11-2	TRBJ1-6	.
ASSATGTGGAGNTIY	TRBV7-2	TRBJ1-3	TRBD1
ASSISETGNTIY	TRBV19	TRBJ1-3	.
ASSQSWGGTEAF	TRBV16	TRBJ1-1	.
ASSSNRDRVADTQY	TRBV5-1	TRBJ2-3	TRBD1
ASSSRQGPYEQY	TRBV5-1	TRBJ2-7	TRBD1
ASSSATVSGNTIY	TRBV5-1	TRBJ1-3	.
ASSSHGGGSSYEQY	TRBV6-5	TRBJ2-7	.
ASSYSGRGPLYGYT	TRBV6-2/TRBV6-3	TRBJ1-2	TRBD1
ASIGVTEAF	TRBV2	TRBJ1-1	.
ASSLGGTSSYEQY	TRBV5-4	TRBJ2-7	.